The 18 T cell receptor beta chains listed next were all sequenced from one sample in a study of T cells after yellow fever vaccination. TCRdb redid the calling of the 5' RACE reads with MiXCR, one entry per CDR3 protein. This table has some 340,000 distinct CDR3 sequences, over 8.5% appearing once. Sample: CD4+ T cells sorted from PBMCs, taken 45 days after the yellow fever booster vaccination. The origin of the receptors is a man younger than 35 who received the YFV17D yellow fever vaccine.

A few counts support this clonotype. V and J are TRBV24-1 and TRBJ1-3; D ambiguous. The CDR3 runs 17 residues. Germline assignment: CDR1 KGHDR and CDR2 SFDVKD. The V end was cut by 2 bases, the J end by 0 bases, with 13 bases between. DNA of the CDR3: TGTGCCACCAGTGATTCCCGGACGGTCAGCTCTGGAAACACCATATATTTT. Translated: CATSDSRTVSSGNTIYF.

This clonotype was observed a handful of times. The chain joins TRBV20-1 to TRBJ2-3, with D possibly being TRBD2 (5 bases). The germline V gene encodes CDR1 DFQATT and CDR2 SNEGSKA (reference sequence). The V end lost 4 bases, the J end lost 3 bases, and 14 bases lay between the germline ends. The CDR3 runs to 14 residues. The chain's CDR3 is CSATAGLATDTQYF. The CDR3 nucleotides are TGCAGTGCTACCGCTGGACTGGCGACAGATACGCAGTATTTT.

This clonotype was counted between two and nine times. CDR3 nucleotide sequence: TGTGCCACCAGTGACCCTGCTGAACCGGGACAGGGCACAGATACGCAGTATTTT. Translating gives CATSDPAEPGQGTDTQYF. The genes are TRBV24-1 and TRBJ2-3; 8 bases line up with TRBD1. The V gene end was trimmed by 4 bases and the J gene end by 1 base; junction bases not matched to a gene: 12. Germline-derived CDR1 and CDR2 are KGHDR and SFDVKD. The CDR3 sequence is 18 residues long.

The V call is TRBV9, the J call TRBJ2-3, with 8 bases aligning to TRBD1. From germline, CDR1 is SGDLS and CDR2 YYNGEE. This CDR3 is 15 amino acids long. Germline trimming cut 5 bases from V and 0 bases from J; bases unmatched to any gene: 5. The CDR3 bases are TGTGCCAGCAGGCGGACAGGGAAAAGCACAGATACGCAGTATTTT. This sequence encodes CASRRTGKSTDTQYF.

This clonotype was observed a handful of times. The rearrangement joins TRBV7-2 to TRBJ1-5, with D possibly matching TRBD1 (5 bases). Germline values: CDR1 SGHTA, CDR2 FQGNSA. V was shortened by 1 base and J by 10 bases, with 8 bases between the two germline ends. This CDR3 spans 12 amino acids. CDR3 nucleotide sequence: TGTGCCAGCAGCTTAGACAGGAATCCCCAGCATTTT. Translating it yields CASSLDRNPQHF.

This clonotype was seen ten or more times. This sequence joins TRBV25-1 and TRBJ2-5; D might be TRBD2 (6 bases). Trimming pared 11 bases from V and 6 bases from J, leaving 16 bases between. In germline, CDR1 is MGHDK, CDR2 SYGVNS. The length of the CDR3 is 12 residues. CDR3 sequence (DNA): TGTGCCGCAGGAGAGGGGAGGCAGACCCAGTACTTC. Translated, it gives CAAGEGRQTQYF.

Only a few counts were recorded for this clonotype. V and J are TRBV9 and TRBJ2-2; D unresolved. Trimming removed 0 bases from V and 5 bases from J, with 8 bases in between. The CDR3 has 14 amino acids. Germline CDR1 and CDR2: SGDLS and YYNGEE. CDR3 in DNA: TGTGCCAGCAGCGTAGTTGGGCAGACCGGGGAGCTGTTTTTT. It specifies CASSVVGQTGELFF.

The chain uses TRBV7-9 and TRBJ2-3, with D maybe TRBD2 (5 bases). CDR1 and CDR2 from the germline V gene are SEHNR and FQNEAQ (reference sequence). The CDR3 consists of 15 residues. V lost 2 bases to trimming and J lost 6 bases, with 15 bases between them. The CDR3 loop reads CASSLRWTPQDTQYF. The CDR3 nucleotides read TGTGCCAGCAGCTTAAGGTGGACTCCCCAGGATACGCAGTATTTT. The variable domain in full, completed from reference TRBV7-9 and TRBJ2-3, reads DTGVSQNPRHKITKRGQNVTFRCDPISEHNRLYWYRQTLGQGPEFLTYFQNEAQLEKSRLLSDRFSAERPKGSFSTLEIQRTEQGDSAMYLCASSLRWTPQDTQYFGPGTRLTVL.

The sample holds a few counts of this clonotype. The V gene is TRBV7-9, the J gene TRBJ2-1; TRBD1 matches at 9 bases. CDR1 is SEHNR and CDR2 is FQNEAQ in the germline V gene (reference sequence). This CDR3 has 19 residues. With V trimmed by 4 bases and J by 0 bases, 13 bases remained unmatched. The CDR3: CASSYRDRDRYSSYNEQFF. Written as DNA, the CDR3 is TGTGCCAGCAGCTATCGGGACAGGGACAGATATAGCTCCTACAATGAGCAGTTCTTC.

This clonotype has ten or more counts. The chain recombines TRBV7-9 with TRBJ2-7; D might be TRBD1 (6 bases). The germline V and J ends were trimmed by 6 bases and 0 bases, with 15 bases remaining between them. Germline V CDR1 and CDR2: SEHNR, FQNEAQ (reference sequence). This CDR3 is 15 amino acids long. The CDR3 bases are TGTGCCAGCAGTCCCCGTCCAGGGGACTCCTACGAGCAGTACTTC. Translating it yields CASSPRPGDSYEQYF.

The genes are TRBV9 and TRBJ1-1; D unclear. Deletions cut 2 bases from V and 0 bases from J, with 8 bases between. The germline CDR1 and CDR2 sequences are SGDLS and YYNGEE. The CDR3 runs 14 residues. The CDR3 loop reads CASSVSLMNTEAFF. CDR3 nucleotides: TGTGCCAGCAGCGTCTCTCTCATGAACACTGAAGCTTTCTTT.

This clonotype was seen only a few times. The chain links TRBV10-3 to TRBJ2-1; TRBD2 aligns across 14 bases. Germline CDR1 reads ENHRY; CDR2 reads SYGVKD. V lost 5 bases to trimming and J lost 0 bases; unmatched junction nucleotides: 12. The CDR3 spans 20 residues. The CDR3 nucleotides are TGTGCCATCAGTCAAAGCGTCGGACTAGCGGGGGGTTTCTCCTACAATGAGCAGTTCTTC. The encoded protein is CAISQSVGLAGGFSYNEQFF.

This clonotype appeared a few times. The V gene is TRBV6-2 or TRBV6-3, the J gene TRBJ1-1; 7 bases are shared with TRBD1. Germline values: CDR1 MNHEY, CDR2 SVGEGT. The CDR3 is made up of 12 amino acids. Trimming cost V 8 bases and J 4 bases; bases outside gene matches: 4. This CDR3 is CASGDRVTEAFF. DNA of the CDR3: TGTGCCAGCGGCGACAGGGTCACTGAAGCTTTCTTT.

This clonotype was picked up many times. This chain uses TRBV20-1 with TRBJ2-2; possible D gene TRBD2, 7 bases. The V end was cut by 0 bases, the J end by 7 bases, with 9 bases between. CDR1 and CDR2 from the germline V gene are DFQATT and SNEGSKA (reference sequence). The CDR3 is 13 residues long. CDR3 loop: CSAREGGHGELFF. Written as DNA, the CDR3 is TGCAGTGCTAGAGAGGGGGGGCACGGGGAGCTGTTTTTT.

The table lists this clonotype with a few counts. The genes are TRBV6-5 and TRBJ1-6; D uncertain. The CDR3 runs to 15 residues. With 4 bases removed from V and 2 bases from J, the gap between germline ends came to 9 bases. Germline values: CDR1 MNHEY, CDR2 SVGAGI. The CDR3 reads CASSLGEAYNSPLHF. In DNA form, the CDR3 reads TGTGCCAGCAGTTTAGGCGAGGCCTATAATTCACCCCTCCACTTT.

The V call is TRBV7-2, the J call TRBJ1-4, with D possibly matching TRBD1 (5 bases). Germline CDR1 SGHTA, CDR2 FQGNSA. The CDR3 spans 15 residues. The ends were cut back, 6 bases at V and 4 bases at J, with 15 bases in the middle. CDR3 region: CASSSSGFSNEKLFF. The CDR3 nucleotides are TGTGCCAGCAGTTCCTCAGGGTTTAGTAATGAAAAACTGTTTTTT.

This clonotype was seen ten or more times. This chain uses TRBV4-3 with TRBJ2-3; the match to TRBD1 covers 8 bases. The germline gives CDR1 LGHNA, CDR2 YSLEER. The trim removed 1 base at V and 2 bases at J, leaving 5 bases unmatched. This CDR3 has 16 amino acids. The CDR3 bases are TGCGCCAGCAGCCAAGGAGGGACAGGCCACACAGATACGCAGTATTTT. This sequence encodes CASSQGGTGHTDTQYF.

The chain uses TRBV20-1 and TRBJ1-1; D call uncertain. There are 13 residues in the CDR3. V lost 5 bases, J lost 0 bases, and 10 bases lay in between. Germline V CDR1 and CDR2: DFQATT, SNEGSKA (reference sequence). The CDR3 reads CSALRTVNTEAFF. Written as DNA, the CDR3 is TGCAGTGCTCTACGGACGGTGAACACTGAAGCTTTCTTT.